A selection of T cell receptor beta chains follows, all from one sample in a study of cytomegalovirus exposure and HLA in healthy donors. TCRdb's copy holds only in-frame clones and misses some; the assay was immunoSEQ multiplex PCR. The sample has 200,000 to 250,000 clones; 70% to 90% are singletons. Sequencing was done on a sample of PBMCs. Source of these receptors: a human donor in good health. The CDR3 runs from the conserved cysteine through the conserved F or W. Part of the rows lack a size; the others show once, few, many or a class for expanded clones.

v_gene	abundance	CDR3aa
TRBV28	.	CASSDLQGTGPQHF
TRBV19	.	CASRRTELTDTQYF
TRBV7-3	once	CASSPRGGSNTEAFF
TRBV7-9	.	CASSLGRQYTEAFF
TRBV5-1	.	CASSSTSGRNYEQYF
TRBV7-8	.	CASSPGLAVYNEQFF
TRBV11-1	.	CASSLTGVGEQYF
TRBV30	.	CAWNGGDYGYTF
TRBV4-1	.	CASSHPMGPRPYGQYF
TRBV29-1	.	CSVLGRPDNYGYTF
TRBV5-1	.	CASSPGGLYEQYF
TRBV9	.	CASSQAPGVGEKLFF
TRBV19	.	CASSMGGSRYEQYF
TRBV9	.	CASSPLGGSSYNEQFF
TRBV9	.	CASSVGTGGASDTQYF
TRBV7-3	.	CASSLIRGGTGELFF
TRBV2	.	CASSGEMGVSQTQYF